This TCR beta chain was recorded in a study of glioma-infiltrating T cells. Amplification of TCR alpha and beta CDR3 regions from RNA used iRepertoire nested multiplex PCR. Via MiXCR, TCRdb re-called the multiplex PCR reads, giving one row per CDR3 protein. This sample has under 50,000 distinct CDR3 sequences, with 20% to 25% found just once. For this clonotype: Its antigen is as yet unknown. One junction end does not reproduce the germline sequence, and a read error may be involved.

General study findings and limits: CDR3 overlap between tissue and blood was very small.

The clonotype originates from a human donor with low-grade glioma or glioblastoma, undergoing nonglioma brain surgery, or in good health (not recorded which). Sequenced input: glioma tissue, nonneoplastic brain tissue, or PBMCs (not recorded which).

Here the CDR3 reads CASSLAPGVTGERFF. CDR3 in DNA: TGTGCCAGCAGCTTAGCGCCGGGGGTCACCGGGGAGCGGTTTTTT. The chain joins TRBV7-9 to TRBJ2-2; a possible D gene is TRBD2 (6 bases). Germline V gene sequence: CDR1 SEHNR, CDR2 FQNEAQ (reference sequence). The CDR3 consists of 15 residues.